This T cell receptor (beta chain) was found in a study of graft-versus-host responses after intestinal transplantation. Overall study context: Isolated intestinal, liver-intestinal, or multivisceral transplants had been given to the recipients. Study-wide results and caveats: Recipient marrow contained GvH clones, some of which appeared first in ileum or blood.

V was pared by 5 bases and J by 4 bases, with 14 bases between. Per the germline V gene, CDR1 is SGHAT and CDR2 is FQNNGV. The length of the CDR3 is 15 residues. This clone was detected only once. The antigen remains unidentified. Sequenced by immunoSEQ multiplex PCR; TCRdb stores in-frame clones only, minus some. The sample shows about 97,000 clones, around 90% of them seen only once. The sequence came from a human patient who received an intestinal transplant, so some T cells may come from the graft donor. The specimen was PBMCs, collected roughly 450 days after intestinal transplant. The chain carries TRBV11-2 and TRBJ2-2; D assignment may be TRBD1 or TRBD2 (6 bases each). This CDR3 reads CASSLLGGGTGELFF. The DNA of the CDR3 is TGTGCCAGCAGCCTCCTCGGGGGCGGCACCGGGGAGCTGTTTTTT.